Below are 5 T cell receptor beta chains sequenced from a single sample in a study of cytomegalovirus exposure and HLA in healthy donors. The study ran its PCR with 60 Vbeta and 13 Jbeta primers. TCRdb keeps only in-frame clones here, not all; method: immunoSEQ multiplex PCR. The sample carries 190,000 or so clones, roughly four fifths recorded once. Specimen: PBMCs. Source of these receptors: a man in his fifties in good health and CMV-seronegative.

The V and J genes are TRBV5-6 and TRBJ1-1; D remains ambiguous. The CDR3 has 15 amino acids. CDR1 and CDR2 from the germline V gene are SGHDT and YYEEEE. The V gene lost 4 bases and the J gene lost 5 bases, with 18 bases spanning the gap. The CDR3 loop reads CASSPPPGEWTEAFF. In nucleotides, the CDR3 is TGTGCCAGCAGCCCCCCTCCGGGAGAGTGGACTGAAGCTTTCTTT. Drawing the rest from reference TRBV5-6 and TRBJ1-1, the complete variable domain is DAGVTQSPTHLIKTRGQQVTLRCSPKSGHDTVSWYQQALGQGPQFIFQYYEEEERQRGNFPDRFSGHQFPNYSSELNVNALLLGDSALYLCASSPPPGEWTEAFFGQGTRLTVV.

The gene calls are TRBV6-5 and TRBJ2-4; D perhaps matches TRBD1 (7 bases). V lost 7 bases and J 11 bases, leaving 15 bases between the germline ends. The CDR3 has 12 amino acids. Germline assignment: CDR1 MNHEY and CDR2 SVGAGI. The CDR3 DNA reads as TGTGCCAGCACCAAGGACAGGAGGGTTCAGTACTTC. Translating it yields CASTKDRRVQYF.

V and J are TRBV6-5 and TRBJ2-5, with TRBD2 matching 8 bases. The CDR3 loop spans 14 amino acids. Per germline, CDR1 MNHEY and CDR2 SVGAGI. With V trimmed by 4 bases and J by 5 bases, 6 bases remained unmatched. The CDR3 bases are TGTGCCAGCAGTTCCGGGGGGGGAGCCGAGACCCAGTACTTC. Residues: CASSSGGGAETQYF.

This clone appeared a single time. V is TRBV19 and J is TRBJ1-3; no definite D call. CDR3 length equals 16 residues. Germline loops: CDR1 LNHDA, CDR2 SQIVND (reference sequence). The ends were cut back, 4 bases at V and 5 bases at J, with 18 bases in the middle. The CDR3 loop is CASSTPRGSGRNTIYF. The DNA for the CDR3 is TGTGCCAGTAGTACCCCCCGGGGATCGGGAAGAAACACCATATATTTT.

The CDR3 bases are TGTGCCAGCAGCTTGCCACAGGGGAATCCCTACGAGCAGTACTTC. Translated: CASSLPQGNPYEQYF. This chain connects TRBV5-4 to TRBJ2-5; TRBD1 agrees at 7 bases. With the DNA end fitting TRBJ2-7 better, the J assignment may be wrong. Germline CDR1 reads SGHNT; CDR2 reads YYREEE (reference sequence). CDR3 length: 15 amino acids.